Sequencing of this TCR beta chain was carried out in a study of T cells in Graves' hyperthyroidism and ophthalmopathy. Germline V gives CDR1 MNHEY, CDR2 SMNVEV (reference sequence). CDR3 length: 13 amino acids. The V end was cut by 5 bases, the J end by 6 bases, with 13 bases between. This clonotype was seen only a few times. Amplification of TCR beta CDR3 regions used RNA as the template. During a first-round RT-PCR of the TCR CDR3, the HTBI primer set was used. TCRdb re-called the multiplex PCR reads with MiXCR, one entry per CDR3 protein. The sample includes roughly 280,000 distinct CDR3 sequences, about 20% seen only once; the top ten take about 60%.

The origin of this receptor is a man aged 25 to 40 with Graves' ophthalmopathy. Source material: blood. The J gene is TRBJ1-1, the V gene TRBV27; D not certain. CDR3 DNA sequence: TGTGCCAGCAGTGCACACGAGGGCCCTGAAGCTTTCTTT. Residues: CASSAHEGPEAFF.